The clone carrying this TCR beta chain was seen a handful of times. This record belongs to a study of blood T cell repertoires in COVID-19. Study-level information: Acute-phase and convalescent COVID-19 samples originated in the United States, Italy and Spain. In each case, the material was cDNA or gDNA derived from T cells, B-cell-depleted T cells, or PBMCs.

In the original processing: It was from reference gene primer amplification that nucleated cell counts were estimated. Some clones are missing from TCRdb's copy, which holds only in-frame ones; the method was immunoSEQ multiplex PCR. The V and J calls and the clone size are those of that table, but D and trimming were determined from the DNA. The top ten hold around 0.7% of the sample, which has over 200,000 clones, roughly 86% seen once. CDR1 LNHDA and CDR2 SQIVND come from the germline V gene (reference sequence). The V gene lost 3 bases and the J gene lost 0 bases, with 15 bases spanning the gap. The CDR3 extends over 17 amino acids.

J is TRBJ1-5 and V is TRBV19; D may be TRBD1 (5 bases). The TCR originated in a human donor in a cohort sampled during active COVID-19. The specimen sequenced was peripheral blood. The CDR3 here is CASSIRKRGYSNQPQHF. CDR3 DNA: TGTGCCAGTAGTATCCGAAAAAGGGGATATAGCAATCAGCCCCAGCATTTT.